The 8 T cell receptor beta chains below were found in one sample sequenced in a study of spatial heterogeneity in lung cancer. Noted time point: sample taken at primary tumor resection. Whole RNA came from tumor, nontumor lung or frozen PBMC and was sequenced without being sorted. TCRdb fed the 5' RACE reads into MiXCR, producing one record per CDR3 protein. The sample contains some 12,000 distinct CDR3 sequences, 6.2% of which appear only once. This material consisted of normal lung tissue next to the tumor, taken at surgery. All receptors derive from a male donor with early-stage non-small cell lung cancer.

This clonotype was detected ten times or more. An end of the junction does not agree with germline; a read error may underlie this. The chain uses TRBV7-7 and TRBJ2-1; no clear D gene. Germline loops: CDR1 SSHAT, CDR2 FNYEAQ (reference sequence). The CDR3 length is 13 residues. The chain's CDR3 is CASSSGIRNEQFF. CDR3 DNA sequence: TGTGCTAGCAGCTCCGGAATTCGAAATGAGCAGTTCTTC.

This clonotype occurred many times. The gene calls are TRBV27 and TRBJ2-7; D may be TRBD1 (7 bases). CDR1 and CDR2 from the germline V gene are MNHEY and SMNVEV (reference sequence). The CDR3 covers 18 residues. Trimming cost V 2 bases and J 6 bases, with 26 bases left between them. CDR3 in amino acids: CASSLPPGAGGPPREQYF. The CDR3 DNA follows: TGTGCCAGCAGTTTACCCCCGGGAGCAGGGGGACCACCCCGCGAGCAGTACTTC.

This clonotype was detected many times. This chain connects TRBV29-1 to TRBJ2-2, with D possibly being TRBD2 (5 bases). Germline CDR1 and CDR2: SQVTM and ANQGSEA. The CDR3 totals 13 residues. Trimming left V 5 bases short and J 2 bases short, with 9 bases between. The CDR3 is CSVRGFNTGELFF. CDR3 coding DNA: TGCAGCGTTCGCGGGTTCAACACCGGGGAGCTGTTTTTT.

Concerning this clonotype: Compared with germline, one end of the junction differs, possibly owing to a read error. The chain combines TRBV7-6 with TRBJ2-7, with D possibly matching TRBD1 (7 bases). CDR1 and CDR2 (germline): SGHVS, FNYEAQ. The CDR3 contains 15 residues. As DNA, the CDR3 is TGTGCCAGCAGCTTGGAGGGACAGCCCTCCTACGAGCAGCACTTC. Amino acid sequence: CASSLEGQPSYEQHF.

This clonotype qualifies as medium-sized. The chain employs TRBV5-4 and TRBJ2-1; D unresolved. The V end was cut by 4 bases, the J end by 0 bases, with 14 bases between. Germline lookup yields CDR1 SGHNT and CDR2 YYREEE (reference sequence). The CDR3 runs 16 residues. This CDR3 is CASSPWRISSYNEQFF. CDR3 sequence (DNA): TGTGCCAGCAGCCCATGGCGGATCAGCTCCTACAATGAGCAGTTCTTC.

The sample holds many counts of this clonotype. V usage is TRBV29-1 and J usage is TRBJ1-3, with unresolved D. This CDR3 region has 11 residues. Trimming stripped 6 bases from V and 4 bases from J, with 7 bases between. The germline V gene encodes CDR1 SQVTM and CDR2 ANQGSEA. The CDR3 DNA sequence: TGCAGCGTCGAGGTCGGAAACACCATATATTTT. Protein product: CSVEVGNTIYF.

This clonotype has a count of ten or more. This sequence joins TRBV28 and TRBJ1-5, with D possibly TRBD1 on 5 matching bases. Per germline, CDR1 MDHEN and CDR2 SYDVKM. V gave up 6 bases and J gave up 4 bases, with 13 bases separating them. The CDR3 sequence is 14 residues long. The CDR3 nucleotides are TGTGCCAGCAGCCTCGGACATGAGAATCAGCCCCAGCATTTT. Encoded protein: CASSLGHENQPQHF.

In this sample, this clonotype turned up many times. The CDR3 protein is CASSPSGRASDEQYF. In DNA, the CDR3 is TGTGCCAGCAGCCCTAGCGGGAGGGCCAGCGACGAGCAGTACTTC. The genes are TRBV7-9 and TRBJ2-7; 12 bases line up with TRBD2. Looked up from germline, CDR1 is SEHNR and CDR2 is FQNEAQ (reference sequence). The length of the CDR3 is 15 residues. Germline trimming cut 5 bases from V and 5 bases from J; bases unmatched to any gene: 7. Full variable domain (outside the CDR3, taken from reference TRBV7-9 and TRBJ2-7): DTGVSQNPRHKITKRGQNVTFRCDPISEHNRLYWYRQTLGQGPEFLTYFQNEAQLEKSRLLSDRFSAERPKGSFSTLEIQRTEQGDSAMYLCASSPSGRASDEQYFGPGTRLTVT.